The present entry profiles one T cell receptor (beta chain) with its context. Antigen unknown. The sample is drawn from a study of OX40 agonist ivuxolimab in advanced cancers. Method: immunoSEQ multiplex PCR; TCRdb's copy keeps in-frame clones and lacks some. The profile shows approximately 89,000 clones, about nine tenths of them singletons. Germline assignment: CDR1 SQVTM and CDR2 ANQGSEA. The CDR3 is 12 residues long. The germline V and J ends were trimmed by 6 bases and 7 bases, with 15 bases remaining between them. Study results and limitations: Dosing at 0.1 to 3.0 mg/kg was accompanied by clonal expansion of CD4+ and CD8+ blood T cells by week 6. Averaged across samples, CD8+ T cells carried more expanded clones than CD4+ did. Some patients without response likewise showed low normalized clonal expansion.

The source material was CD4+ or CD8+ T cells sorted from blood, sampled in a trial of the OX40 agonist ivuxolimab. This clonotype originated in an adult with an advanced solid tumor such as melanoma, head and neck, liver or kidney cancer. The chain employs TRBV29-1 and TRBJ1-2; unclear D gene. CDR3 in amino acids: CSVRFGASGYTF. In DNA, the CDR3 is TGCAGCGTCCGATTCGGCGCAAGTGGCTACACCTTC. The whole variable domain, remainder taken from reference TRBV29-1 and TRBJ1-2, is SAVISQKPSRDICQRGTSLTIQCQVDSQVTMMFWYRQQPGQSLTLIATANQGSEATYESGFVIDKFPISRPNLTFSTLTVSNMSPEDSSIYLCSVRFGASGYTFGSGTRLTVV.